This T cell receptor (beta chain) appears in the sequencing data of a study of blood T cells in healthy people across ages. Study background: When template switching was applied, about one barcoded beta molecule was captured per two T cells.

Germline V gene data show CDR1 as LGHNA and CDR2 as YSLEER. V was pared by 0 bases and J by 0 bases, with 15 bases between. CDR3 length equals 19 residues. Study-wide results and caveats: It was the long-lived donors that had more naive CD4+ cells and higher diversity than aged donors.

Next came a second PCR, run for roughly 6 to 11 cycles, which used a sample-barcoded 5' primer along with a J-beta primer mix. Each cDNA molecule received a tag from a template-switch adaptor that had 12 random nucleotides. TCRdb passed the 5' RACE reads through MiXCR, listing each CDR3 protein once. This sample yields about 1.1 million distinct CDR3 sequences, of which under 40% are seen a single time; approximately 14% belongs to the top ten. This clonotype appeared a few times. No antigen is known for it. Extraction of total RNA produced a minimum of 5 micrograms from each sample. The rearrangement joins TRBV4-3 to TRBJ1-6; no firm D call. The source of this sequence is a young man in good health. Sequenced: blood. The CDR3 sequence: CASSQEAPDVNSYNSPLHF. Here the CDR3 DNA reads TGCGCCAGCAGCCAAGAGGCCCCAGACGTGAACTCCTATAATTCACCCCTCCACTTT.